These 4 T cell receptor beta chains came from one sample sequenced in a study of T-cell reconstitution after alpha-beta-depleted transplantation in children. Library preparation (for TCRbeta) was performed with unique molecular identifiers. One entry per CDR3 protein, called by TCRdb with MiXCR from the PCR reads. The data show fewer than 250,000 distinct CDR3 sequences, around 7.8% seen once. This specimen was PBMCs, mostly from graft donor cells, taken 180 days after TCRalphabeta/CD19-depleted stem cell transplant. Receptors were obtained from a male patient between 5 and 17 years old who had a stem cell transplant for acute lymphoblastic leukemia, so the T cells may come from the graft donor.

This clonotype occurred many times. DNA of the CDR3: TGTGCCATCACCTCTAGTCGGGGGTCGGGCACTGAAGCTTTCTTT. It encodes CAITSSRGSGTEAFF. The chain has TRBV10-3 and TRBJ1-1, with D maybe TRBD1 (5 bases). The CDR3 consists of 15 residues. The ends were cut back, 7 bases at V and 4 bases at J, with 19 bases in the middle. Germline CDR1 ENHRY, CDR2 SYGVKD.

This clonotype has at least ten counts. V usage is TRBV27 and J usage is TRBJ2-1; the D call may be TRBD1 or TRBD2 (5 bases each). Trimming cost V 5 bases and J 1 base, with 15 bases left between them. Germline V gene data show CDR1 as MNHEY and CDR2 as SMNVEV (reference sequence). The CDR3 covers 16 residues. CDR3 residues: CASSTQGVISYNEQFF. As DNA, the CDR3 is TGTGCCAGCAGTACCCAGGGAGTAATTTCCTACAATGAGCAGTTCTTC.

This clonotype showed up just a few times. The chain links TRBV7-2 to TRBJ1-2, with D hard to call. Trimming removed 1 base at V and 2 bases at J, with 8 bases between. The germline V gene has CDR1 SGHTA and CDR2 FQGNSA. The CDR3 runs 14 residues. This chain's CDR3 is CASSLVWGNYGYTF. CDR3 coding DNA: TGTGCCAGCAGCTTAGTGTGGGGAAACTATGGCTACACCTTC.

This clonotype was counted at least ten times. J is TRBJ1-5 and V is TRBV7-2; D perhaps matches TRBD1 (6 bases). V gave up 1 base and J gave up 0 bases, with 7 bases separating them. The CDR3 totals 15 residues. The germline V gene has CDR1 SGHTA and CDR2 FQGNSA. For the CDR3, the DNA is TGTGCCAGCAGCTTAGGAGGGGGTAGCAATCAGCCCCAGCATTTT. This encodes CASSLGGGSNQPQHF.